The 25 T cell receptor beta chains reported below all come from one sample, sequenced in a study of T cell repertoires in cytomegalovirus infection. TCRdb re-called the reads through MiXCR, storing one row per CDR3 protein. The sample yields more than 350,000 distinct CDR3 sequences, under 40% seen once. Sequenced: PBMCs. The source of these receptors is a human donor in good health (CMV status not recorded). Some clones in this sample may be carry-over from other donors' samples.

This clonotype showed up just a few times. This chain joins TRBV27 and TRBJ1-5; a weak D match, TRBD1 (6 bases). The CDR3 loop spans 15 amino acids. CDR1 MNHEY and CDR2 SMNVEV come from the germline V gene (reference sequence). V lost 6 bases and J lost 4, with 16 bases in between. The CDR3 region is CASRDGTRGNQPQHF. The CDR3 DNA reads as TGTGCCAGCAGGGACGGGACAAGAGGAAATCAGCCCCAGCATTTT.

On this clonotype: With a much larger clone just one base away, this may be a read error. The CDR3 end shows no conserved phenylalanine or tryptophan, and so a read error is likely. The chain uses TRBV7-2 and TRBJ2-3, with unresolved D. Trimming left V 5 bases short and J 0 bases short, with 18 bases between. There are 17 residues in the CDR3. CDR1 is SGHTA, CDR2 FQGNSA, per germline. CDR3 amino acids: CASSSHQVISSTDTQYL. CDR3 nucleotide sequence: TGTGCCAGCAGCAGCCACCAGGTCATATCTAGCACAGATACGCAGTATTTG.

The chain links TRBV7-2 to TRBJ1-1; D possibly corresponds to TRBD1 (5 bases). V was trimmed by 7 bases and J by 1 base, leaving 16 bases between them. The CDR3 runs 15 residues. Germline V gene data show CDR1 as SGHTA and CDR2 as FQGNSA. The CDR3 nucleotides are TGTGCCAGCATCCGAACCCTGACAGCGAACACTGAAGCTTTCTTT. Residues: CASIRTLTANTEAFF.

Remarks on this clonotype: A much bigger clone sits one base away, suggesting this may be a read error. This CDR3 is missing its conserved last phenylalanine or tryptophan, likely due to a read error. CDR3 protein: CASSLALEGYTGELFL. The CDR3, as DNA: TGTGCCAGCAGCTTAGCGCTGGAGGGGTACACCGGGGAGCTGTTTTTG. The J gene is TRBJ2-2, the V gene TRBV7-6, with D maybe TRBD2 (6 bases). Germline V lookup: CDR1 SGHVS, CDR2 FNYEAQ. Trimming stripped 0 bases from V and 3 bases from J, with 11 bases between. The CDR3 extends over 16 amino acids.

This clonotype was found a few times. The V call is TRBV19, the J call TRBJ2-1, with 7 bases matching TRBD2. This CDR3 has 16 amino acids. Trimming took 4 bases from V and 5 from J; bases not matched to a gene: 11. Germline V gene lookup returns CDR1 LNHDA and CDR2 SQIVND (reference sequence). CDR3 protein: CASSNPRAGVHNEQFF. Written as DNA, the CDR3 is TGTGCCAGTAGTAACCCCCGGGCGGGGGTTCACAATGAGCAGTTCTTC.

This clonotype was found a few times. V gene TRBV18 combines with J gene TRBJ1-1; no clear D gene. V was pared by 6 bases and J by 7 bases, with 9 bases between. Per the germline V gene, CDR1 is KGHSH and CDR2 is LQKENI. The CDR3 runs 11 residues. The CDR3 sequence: CASSDGREAFF. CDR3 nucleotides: TGTGCCAGCTCCGACGGACGTGAAGCTTTCTTT.

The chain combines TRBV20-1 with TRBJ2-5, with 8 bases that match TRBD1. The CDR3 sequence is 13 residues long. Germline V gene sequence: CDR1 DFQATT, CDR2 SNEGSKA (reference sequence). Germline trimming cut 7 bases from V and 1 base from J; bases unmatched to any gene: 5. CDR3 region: CSVPGQAQETQYF. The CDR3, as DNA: TGCAGTGTTCCGGGACAGGCCCAAGAGACCCAGTACTTC.

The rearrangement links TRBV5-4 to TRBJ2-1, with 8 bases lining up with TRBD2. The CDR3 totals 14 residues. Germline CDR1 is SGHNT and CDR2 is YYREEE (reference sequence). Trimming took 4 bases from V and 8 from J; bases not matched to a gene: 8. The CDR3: CASSPGLVNDEQFF. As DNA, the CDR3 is TGTGCCAGCAGCCCGGGACTAGTTAACGATGAGCAGTTCTTC.

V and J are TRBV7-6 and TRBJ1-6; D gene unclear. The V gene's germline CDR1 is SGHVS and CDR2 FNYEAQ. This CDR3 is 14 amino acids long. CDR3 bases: TGTTCAAGCAGCTCAGAAGTAGGCTTCTCACCCCTCCACTTT. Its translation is CSSSSEVGFSPLHF. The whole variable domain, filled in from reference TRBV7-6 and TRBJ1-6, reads GAGVSQSPRYKVTKRGQDVALRCDPISGHVSLYWYRQALGQGPEFLTYFNYEAQQDKSGLPNDRFSAERPEGSISTLTIQRTEQRDSAMYRCSSSSEVGFSPLHFGNGTRLTVT.

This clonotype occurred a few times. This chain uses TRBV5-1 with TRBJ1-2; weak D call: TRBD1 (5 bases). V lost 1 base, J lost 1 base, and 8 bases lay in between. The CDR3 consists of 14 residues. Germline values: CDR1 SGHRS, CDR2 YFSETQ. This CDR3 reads CASSLPTDNYGYTF. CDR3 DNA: TGCGCCAGCAGCTTGCCGACAGATAACTATGGCTACACCTTC.

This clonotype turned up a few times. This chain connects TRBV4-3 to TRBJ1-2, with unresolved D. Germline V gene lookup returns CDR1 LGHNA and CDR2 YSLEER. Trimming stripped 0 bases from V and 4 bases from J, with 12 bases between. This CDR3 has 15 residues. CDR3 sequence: CASSQDRFGSYGYTF. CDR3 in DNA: TGCGCCAGCAGCCAAGATCGATTCGGATCCTATGGCTACACCTTC.

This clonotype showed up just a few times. CDR3 region: CASRGGGMEYGYTF. DNA of the CDR3: TGTGCCAGCCGGGGGGGGGGAATGGAATATGGCTACACCTTC. J is TRBJ1-2 and V is TRBV12-3 or TRBV12-4; tentatively, D is TRBD1 (5 bases). This CDR3 is 14 amino acids long. V was cut by 8 bases and J by 5 bases, with 18 bases left in between.

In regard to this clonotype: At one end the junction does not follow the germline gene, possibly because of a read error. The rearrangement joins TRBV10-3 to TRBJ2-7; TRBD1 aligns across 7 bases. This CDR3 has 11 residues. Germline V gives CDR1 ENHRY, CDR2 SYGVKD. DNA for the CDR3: TGTGCCATCAGTGGCCCCTGGGACAGCGACTTC. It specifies CAISGPWDSDF.

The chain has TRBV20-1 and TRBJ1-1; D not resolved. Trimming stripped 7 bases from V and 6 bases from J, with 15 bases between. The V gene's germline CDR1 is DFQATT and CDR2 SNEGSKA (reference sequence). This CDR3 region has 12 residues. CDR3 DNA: TGCAGTGTTGCGGGTCTTAGGGCTGAAGCTTTCTTT. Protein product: CSVAGLRAEAFF.

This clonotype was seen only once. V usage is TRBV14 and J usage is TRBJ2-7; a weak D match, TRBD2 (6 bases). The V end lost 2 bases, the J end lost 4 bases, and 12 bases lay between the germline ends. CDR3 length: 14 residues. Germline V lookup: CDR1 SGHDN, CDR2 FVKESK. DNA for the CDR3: TGTGCCAGCAGCCAAAGGGGTGCGGGGTACGAGCAGTACTTC. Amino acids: CASSQRGAGYEQYF. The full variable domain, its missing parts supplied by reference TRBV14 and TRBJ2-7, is EAGVTQFPSHSVIEKGQTVTLRCDPISGHDNLYWYRRVMGKEIKFLLHFVKESKQDESGMPNNRFLAERTGGTYSTLKVQPAELEDSGVYFCASSQRGAGYEQYFGPGTRLTVT.

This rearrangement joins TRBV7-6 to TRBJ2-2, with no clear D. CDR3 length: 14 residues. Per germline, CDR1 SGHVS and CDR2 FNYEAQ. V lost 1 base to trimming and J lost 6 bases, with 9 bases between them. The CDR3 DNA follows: TGTGCCAGCAGCTTAGTGGGAATCGCCGGGGAGCTGTTTTTT. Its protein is CASSLVGIAGELFF.

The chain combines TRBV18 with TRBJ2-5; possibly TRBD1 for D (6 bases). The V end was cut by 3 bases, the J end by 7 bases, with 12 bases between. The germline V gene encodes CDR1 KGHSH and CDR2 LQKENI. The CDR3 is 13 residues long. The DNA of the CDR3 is TGTGCCAGCTCACCGCCCCGAGGGGGGACCCAGTACTTC. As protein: CASSPPRGGTQYF.

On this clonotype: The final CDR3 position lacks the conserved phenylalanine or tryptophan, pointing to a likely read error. CDR3 protein: CASSQAETGTYNEQFL. The CDR3, as DNA: TGTGCCAGCAGCCAAGCCGAAACGGGGACCTACAATGAGCAGTTCTTA. This rearrangement joins TRBV4-1 to TRBJ2-1, with D possibly matching TRBD2 (5 bases). CDR1 and CDR2 from the germline V gene are MGHRA and YSYEKL. The CDR3 sequence is 16 residues long.

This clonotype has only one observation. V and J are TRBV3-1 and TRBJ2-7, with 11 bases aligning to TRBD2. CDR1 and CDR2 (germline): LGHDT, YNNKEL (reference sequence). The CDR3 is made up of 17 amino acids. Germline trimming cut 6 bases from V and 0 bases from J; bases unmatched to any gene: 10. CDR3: CASRPDLAGGLSYEQYF. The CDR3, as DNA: TGTGCCAGCAGACCGGACCTAGCGGGGGGACTCTCCTACGAGCAGTACTTC.

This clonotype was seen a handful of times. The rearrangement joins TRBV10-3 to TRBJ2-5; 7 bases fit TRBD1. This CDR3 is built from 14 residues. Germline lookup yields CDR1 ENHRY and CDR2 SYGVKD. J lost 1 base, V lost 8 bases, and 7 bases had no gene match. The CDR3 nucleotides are TGTGCCATCGGGAACCGGGACAGCCAAGAGACCCAGTACTTC. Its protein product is CAIGNRDSQETQYF.

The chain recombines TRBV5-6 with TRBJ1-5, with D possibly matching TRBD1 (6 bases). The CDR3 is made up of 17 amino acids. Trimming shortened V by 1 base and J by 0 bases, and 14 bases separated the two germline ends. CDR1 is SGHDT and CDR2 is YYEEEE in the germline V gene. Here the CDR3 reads CASSLWGQLNSNQPQHF. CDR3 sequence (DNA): TGTGCCAGCAGCTTGTGGGGACAACTGAATAGCAATCAGCCCCAGCATTTT.

For the CDR3, the DNA is TGCGCCAGCAGCAGGGGGCTTGGGGAGTATGAGCAGTTCTTC. Translated, it gives CASSRGLGEYEQFF. The chain is built from TRBV4-1 and TRBJ2-1; 7 positions agree with TRBD1. V gave up 5 bases and J gave up 8 bases; unmatched junction bases: 9. The CDR3 is 14 residues long. Germline V gene lookup returns CDR1 MGHRA and CDR2 YSYEKL.

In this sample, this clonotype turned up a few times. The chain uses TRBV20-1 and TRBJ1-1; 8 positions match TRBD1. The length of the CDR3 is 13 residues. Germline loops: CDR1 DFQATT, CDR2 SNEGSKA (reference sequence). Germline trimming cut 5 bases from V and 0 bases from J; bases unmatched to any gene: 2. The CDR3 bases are TGCAGTGCTTTGACAGGGGTGAACACTGAAGCTTTCTTT. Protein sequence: CSALTGVNTEAFF.

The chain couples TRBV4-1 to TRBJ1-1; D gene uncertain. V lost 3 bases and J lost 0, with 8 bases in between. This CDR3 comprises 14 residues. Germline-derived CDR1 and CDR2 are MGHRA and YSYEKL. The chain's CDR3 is CASSQTRMNTEAFF. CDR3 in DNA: TGCGCCAGCAGCCAGACACGGATGAACACTGAAGCTTTCTTT.

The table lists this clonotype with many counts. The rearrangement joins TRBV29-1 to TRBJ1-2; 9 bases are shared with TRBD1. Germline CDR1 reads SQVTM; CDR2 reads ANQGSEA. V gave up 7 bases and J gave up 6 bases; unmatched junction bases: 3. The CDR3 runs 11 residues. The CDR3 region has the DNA TGCAGCGGGGGGACAGGGAATGGCTACACCTTC. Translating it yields CSGGTGNGYTF.